This T cell receptor beta chain was captured by sequencing in a study of blood T cell repertoires in COVID-19. The method was immunoSEQ multiplex PCR; TCRdb's version includes in-frame clones alone and lacks a portion of them. The table has approximately 240,000 clones, 65% to 85% seen once. The sample comprised peripheral blood. This TCR was sampled from a woman aged 40 to 50 with active or convalescent COVID-19.

The CDR3 reads CAWGAPPGSETQYF. The CDR3 nucleotides read TGTGCCTGGGGGGCCCCCCCCGGGTCAGAGACCCAGTACTTC. This chain connects TRBV30 to TRBJ2-5; tentatively, D is TRBD1 (5 bases). Germline V CDR1 and CDR2: GTSNPN, SVGIG (reference sequence). Between the trimmed V and J ends, which lost 5 bases and 4 bases, there was a span of 17 bases. This CDR3 has 14 amino acids.